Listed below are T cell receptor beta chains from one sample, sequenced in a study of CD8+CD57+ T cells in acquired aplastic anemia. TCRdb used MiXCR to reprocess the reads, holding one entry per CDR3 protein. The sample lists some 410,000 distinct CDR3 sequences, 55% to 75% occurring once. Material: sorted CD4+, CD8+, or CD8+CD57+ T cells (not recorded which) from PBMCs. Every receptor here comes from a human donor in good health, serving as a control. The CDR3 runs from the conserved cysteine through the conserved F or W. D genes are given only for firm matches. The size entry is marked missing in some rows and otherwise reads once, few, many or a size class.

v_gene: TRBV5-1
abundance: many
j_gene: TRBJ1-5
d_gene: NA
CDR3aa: CASRAQGVNQPQHF
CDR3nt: TGCGCCAGCAGGGCCCAGGGAGTCAATCAGCCCCAGCATTTT

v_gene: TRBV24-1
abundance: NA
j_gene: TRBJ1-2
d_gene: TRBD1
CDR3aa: CATSDAGRPGGDGYTF
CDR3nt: TGTGCCACCAGTGATGCCGGACGGCCAGGGGGTGATGGCTACACCTTC

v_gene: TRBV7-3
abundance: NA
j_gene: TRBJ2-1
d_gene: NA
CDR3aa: CASSLIGGTEMEQFF
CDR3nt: TGTGCCAGCAGCTTAATTGGCGGGACCGAGATGGAGCAGTTCTTC

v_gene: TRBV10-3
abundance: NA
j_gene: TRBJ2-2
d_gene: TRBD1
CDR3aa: CAISYRGTGELFF
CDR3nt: TGTGCCATCAGTTACAGGGGGACCGGGGAGCTGTTTTTT

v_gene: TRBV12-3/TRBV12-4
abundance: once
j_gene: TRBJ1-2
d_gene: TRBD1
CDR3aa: CASSSEQGPYGYTF
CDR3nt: TGTGCCAGCAGCTCAGAACAGGGGCCCTATGGCTACACCTTC

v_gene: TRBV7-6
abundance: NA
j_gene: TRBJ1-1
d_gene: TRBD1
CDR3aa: CASSSPSRGDRGEAFF
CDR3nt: TGTGCCAGCAGCTCACCCTCCAGGGGGGACAGGGGTGAAGCTTTCTTT

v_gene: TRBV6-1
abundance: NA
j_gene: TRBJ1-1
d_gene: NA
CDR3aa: CASSQTQGIYTEAFF
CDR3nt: TGTGCCAGCAGTCAGACACAGGGAATATACACTGAAGCTTTCTTT

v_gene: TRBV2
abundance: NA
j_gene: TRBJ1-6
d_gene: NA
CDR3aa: CASLEDNSPLHF
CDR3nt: TGTGCCAGCCTGGAGGATAATTCACCCCTCCACTTT

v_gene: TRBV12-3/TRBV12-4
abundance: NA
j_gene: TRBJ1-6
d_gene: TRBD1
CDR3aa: CASSAGQGIYNSPLHF
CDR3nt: TGTGCCAGCAGTGCAGGACAGGGTATTTATAATTCACCCCTCCACTTT

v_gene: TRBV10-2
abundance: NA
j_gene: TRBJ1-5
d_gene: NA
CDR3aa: CASRTSGNQPQHF
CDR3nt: TGCGCCAGCAGAACTTCGGGCAATCAGCCCCAGCATTTT

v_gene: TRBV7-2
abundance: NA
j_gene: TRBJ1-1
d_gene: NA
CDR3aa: CASSFRAGNTEAYF
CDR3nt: TGTGCCAGCAGCTTCAGGGCAGGGAACACTGAAGCCTACTTT

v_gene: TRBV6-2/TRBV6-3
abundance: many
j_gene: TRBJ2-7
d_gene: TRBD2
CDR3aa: CASSYSTSGGAEQYF
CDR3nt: TGTGCCAGCAGTTACTCGACTAGCGGGGGGGCCGAGCAGTACTTC

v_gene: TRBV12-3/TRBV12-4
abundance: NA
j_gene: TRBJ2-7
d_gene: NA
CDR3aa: CASTQGQRPYEQYF
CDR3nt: TGTGCCAGCACCCAGGGGCAGAGACCCTACGAGCAGTACTTC

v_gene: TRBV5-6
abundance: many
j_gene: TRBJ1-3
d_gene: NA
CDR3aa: CASSLGGAGSGNTIYF
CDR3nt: TGTGCCAGCAGCTTGGGAGGGGCAGGCTCTGGAAACACCATATATTTT

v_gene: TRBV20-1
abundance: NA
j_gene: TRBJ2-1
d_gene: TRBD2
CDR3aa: CSARPLAGGESYNEQFF
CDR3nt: TGCAGTGCTAGACCTCTAGCGGGGGGCGAATCCTACAATGAGCAGTTCTTC

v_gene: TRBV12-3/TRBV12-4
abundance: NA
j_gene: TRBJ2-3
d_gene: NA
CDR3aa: CASSAMGTNTQYF
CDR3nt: TGTGCCAGCAGCGCTATGGGGACGAATACGCAGTATTTT

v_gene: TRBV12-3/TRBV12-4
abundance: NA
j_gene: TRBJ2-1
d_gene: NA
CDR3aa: CASLWGWGDWSEQFF
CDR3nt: TGTGCCAGCCTTTGGGGGTGGGGCGATTGGAGTGAGCAGTTCTTC

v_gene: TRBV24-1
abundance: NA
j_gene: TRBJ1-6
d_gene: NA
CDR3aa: CATSGTPTGRNSPLHF
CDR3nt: TGTGCCACCAGTGGCACTCCGACAGGACGTAATTCACCCCTCCACTTT

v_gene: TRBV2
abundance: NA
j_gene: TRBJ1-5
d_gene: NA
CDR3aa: CASSEDHDQPQHF
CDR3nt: TGTGCCAGCAGTGAAGATCATGATCAGCCCCAGCATTTT

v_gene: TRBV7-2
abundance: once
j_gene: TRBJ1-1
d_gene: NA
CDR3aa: CASSPRERWGEAVF
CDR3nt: TGTGCCAGCAGCCCCCGAGAGAGATGGGGTGAAGCTGTCTTT

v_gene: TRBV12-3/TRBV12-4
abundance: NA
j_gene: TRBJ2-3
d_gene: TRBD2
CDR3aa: CASRKGLAGSTDTQYF
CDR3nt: TGTGCCAGCCGGAAGGGACTAGCGGGGAGCACAGATACGCAGTATTTT

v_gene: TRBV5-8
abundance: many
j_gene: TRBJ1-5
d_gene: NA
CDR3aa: CASSLPGSNQPQHF
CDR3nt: TGTGCCAGCAGCTTGCCGGGGAGCAATCAGCCCCAGCATTTT

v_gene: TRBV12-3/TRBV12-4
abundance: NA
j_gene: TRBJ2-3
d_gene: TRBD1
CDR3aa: CAISYAGQGRTDTQYF
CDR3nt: TGTGCCATCAGTTATGCGGGACAGGGCCGCACAGATACGCAGTATTTT

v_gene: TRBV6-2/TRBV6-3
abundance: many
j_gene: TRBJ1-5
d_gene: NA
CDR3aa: CASSILAHNNQPQHF
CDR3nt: TGTGCCAGCAGCATTTTGGCACACAACAATCAGCCCCAGCATTTT

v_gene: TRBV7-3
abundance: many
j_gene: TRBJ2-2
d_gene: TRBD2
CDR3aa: CASTTSDRTGELFF
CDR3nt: TGTGCCAGCACCACTAGCGATAGGACCGGGGAGCTGTTTTTT

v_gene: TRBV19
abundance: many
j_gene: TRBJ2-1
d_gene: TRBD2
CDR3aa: CASGGLAGPFYNEQFF
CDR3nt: TGTGCCAGCGGGGGACTAGCGGGGCCATTTTACAATGAGCAGTTCTTC

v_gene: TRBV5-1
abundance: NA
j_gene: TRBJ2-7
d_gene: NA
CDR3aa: CASSLGRYGEQYF
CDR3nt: TGCGCCAGCAGCTTGGGCCGTTACGGCGAGCAGTACTTC

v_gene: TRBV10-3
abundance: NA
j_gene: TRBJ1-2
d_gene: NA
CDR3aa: CAISEARANSYTF
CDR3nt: TGTGCCATCAGTGAAGCCCGGGCGAACTCCTACACCTTC

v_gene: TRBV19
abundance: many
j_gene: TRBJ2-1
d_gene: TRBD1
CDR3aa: CASRDRGYNEQFF
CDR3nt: TGTGCCAGTCGGGACAGGGGATACAATGAGCAGTTCTTC

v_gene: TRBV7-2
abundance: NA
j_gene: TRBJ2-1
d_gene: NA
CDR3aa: CASSLAALEHFF
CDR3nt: TGTGCCAGCAGCTTAGCCGCACTAGAGCACTTCTTC

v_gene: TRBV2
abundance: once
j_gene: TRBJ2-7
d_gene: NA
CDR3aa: CASGLEQDSYEQYF
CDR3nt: TGTGCCAGTGGCCTGGAGCAGGACTCCTACGAGCAGTACTTC

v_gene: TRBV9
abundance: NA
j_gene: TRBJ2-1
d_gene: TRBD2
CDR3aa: CASTRTSRTYNEQFF
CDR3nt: TGTGCCAGCACGAGGACTAGCAGGACCTACAATGAGCAGTTCTTC